The 26 T cell receptor beta chains given below trace back to one sample, sequenced in a study of T cell changes during pregnancy in multiple sclerosis. Measured with immunoSEQ multiplex PCR; TCRdb has only the in-frame clones, and not every one. The sample shows about 60,000 clones, approximately 92% of them seen only once. Source: peripheral blood, taken in the first trimester of pregnancy. The receptors come from a female donor with multiple sclerosis, enrolled in a pregnancy study.

The sample holds one count of this clone. The chain employs TRBV7-2 and TRBJ2-5; tentatively, D is TRBD2 (5 bases). V was cut by 4 bases and J by 5 bases, with 17 bases left in between. This CDR3 has 15 residues. Germline lookup yields CDR1 SGHTA and CDR2 FQGNSA. The CDR3 reads CASSWRTGPVETQYF. The CDR3 bases are TGTGCCAGCAGCTGGAGGACTGGCCCTGTCGAGACCCAGTACTTC.

This clone was seen only a few times. The rearrangement links TRBV5-1 to TRBJ2-5, with TRBD2 matching 7 bases. J was trimmed by 4 bases and V by 4 bases; bases with no gene match: 16. In germline, CDR1 is SGHRS, CDR2 YFSETQ. CDR3 length: 17 amino acids. In nucleotides, the CDR3 is TGCGCCAGCAGCAAAGACTCCGGGACTACTTTGATAGAGACCCAGTACTTC. This sequence encodes CASSKDSGTTLIETQYF. Combining the CDR3 with reference TRBV5-1 and TRBJ2-5 gives the whole variable domain KAGVTQTPRYLIKTRGQQVTLSCSPISGHRSVSWYQQTPGQGLQFLFEYFSETQRNKGNFPGRFSGRQFSNSRSEMNVSTLELGDSALYLCASSKDSGTTLIETQYFGPGTRLLVL.

CDR3 sequence (DNA): TGCGCCAGCAGCTTAGGGGACAGGAGCTACAATGAGCAGTTCTTC. This encodes CASSLGDRSYNEQFF. The gene calls are TRBV5-1 and TRBJ2-1; 8 bases line up with TRBD1. Per the germline V gene, CDR1 is SGHRS and CDR2 is YFSETQ. After removal of 2 bases from V and 3 bases from J, the junction contained 4 bases not matched to a gene. This CDR3 is built from 15 residues.

In DNA, the CDR3 is TGCGCCAGCAGCCAAGGCCCGGGGGGCCATGGAAACACCATATATTTT. This codes for CASSQGPGGHGNTIYF. The chain couples TRBV4-3 to TRBJ1-3; D is possibly TRBD1 (6 bases). The germline V gene has CDR1 LGHNA and CDR2 YSLEER. V shed 1 base and J shed 3 bases, with 13 bases lying between them. This CDR3 is built from 16 residues.

The chain is built from TRBV4-3 and TRBJ1-1; TRBD1 is a possible D gene (5 bases). CDR3 size: 15 residues. V lost 0 bases and J 5 bases, leaving 13 bases between the germline ends. CDR1 LGHNA and CDR2 YSLEER come from the germline V gene. The CDR3 coding sequence is TGCGCCAGCAGCCAAGAGGTAGGCCCAGGGACTGAAGCTTTCTTT. This translates into CASSQEVGPGTEAFF.

The V and J genes are TRBV19 and TRBJ2-1; TRBD2 matches at 14 bases. Germline V CDR1 and CDR2: LNHDA, SQIVND (reference sequence). This CDR3 has 17 residues. After removal of 5 bases from V and 8 bases from J, the junction contained 11 bases not matched to a gene. This CDR3 is CASSLGLAGAQYDEQFF. In DNA form, the CDR3 reads TGTGCCAGTAGTCTGGGACTAGCGGGGGCCCAGTACGATGAGCAGTTCTTC.

J is TRBJ2-5 and V is TRBV20-1; D not certain. Germline lookup yields CDR1 DFQATT and CDR2 SNEGSKA (reference sequence). V was trimmed by 8 bases and J by 5 bases, leaving 6 bases between them. The CDR3 covers 9 residues. This CDR3 is CSPRETQYF. In DNA, the CDR3 is TGCAGTCCCCGGGAGACCCAGTACTTC.

For this clone: The junction shows a germline mismatch at one end, possibly a read error. The chain couples TRBV7-7 to TRBJ2-2, with TRBD1 as a possible D gene (5 bases). This CDR3 has 17 residues. CDR1 and CDR2 from the germline V gene are SSHAT and FNYEAQ (reference sequence). The CDR3 region is CASSSAVPQGNTGELFF. The CDR3 region has the DNA TGTGCTAGCAGCTCCGCTGTACCCCAGGGGAACACCGGGGAGCTGTTTTTT.

V and J are TRBV29-1 and TRBJ2-5; 7 positions match TRBD1. TRBJ2-7 matches the DNA end more closely, so the J call is doubtful. The CDR3 spans 13 residues. Germline V lookup: CDR1 SQVTM, CDR2 ANQGSEA. For the CDR3, the DNA is TGCAGCGTTAAGGGACAGTATTCCTACGAGCAGTACTTC. Translated: CSVKGQYSYEQYF.

Written as DNA, the CDR3 is TGTGCCAGCAGGCCCGGCGGAACAGGGAACTATGGCTACACCTTC. Its protein is CASRPGGTGNYGYTF. J is TRBJ1-2 and V is TRBV6-1, with D possibly matching TRBD1 (6 bases). Trimming pared 6 bases from V and 2 bases from J, leaving 16 bases between. The CDR3 is 15 residues long. Germline CDR1 reads MNHNS; CDR2 reads SASEGT.

The V call is TRBV9, the J call TRBJ2-7; D perhaps matches TRBD1 (6 bases). Germline CDR1 and CDR2: SGDLS and YYNGEE. Between the trimmed V and J ends, which lost 3 bases and 5 bases, there was a span of 15 bases. This CDR3 is built from 14 residues. This chain's CDR3 is CASSATGTRDEQYF. CDR3 in DNA: TGTGCCAGCAGCGCTACAGGGACCCGGGACGAGCAGTACTTC.

This clone was observed once. The chain uses TRBV18 and TRBJ1-1; TRBD1 might be the D (6 bases). Trimming took off 3 bases at V and 4 bases at J, with 18 bases between the two ends. This CDR3 contains 16 residues. Germline loops: CDR1 KGHSH, CDR2 LQKENI. CDR3 nucleotides: TGTGCCAGCTCACCTGACACCAGGGGCGCCTCCACTGAAGCTTTCTTT. Translated, it gives CASSPDTRGASTEAFF. The full variable domain, rest sourced from reference TRBV18 and TRBJ1-1, is NAGVMQNPRHLVRRRGQEARLRCSPMKGHSHVYWYRQLPEEGLKFMVYLQKENIIDESGMPKERFSAEFPKEGPSILRIQQVVRGDSAAYFCASSPDTRGASTEAFFGQGTRLTVV.

The chain joins TRBV9 to TRBJ2-3; no reliable D call. Germline V gene data show CDR1 as SGDLS and CDR2 as YYNGEE. V was pared by 3 bases and J by 0 bases, with 5 bases between. This CDR3 has 13 amino acids. The CDR3 reads CASSAGSTDTQYF. The CDR3 bases are TGTGCCAGCAGCGCCGGGAGCACAGATACGCAGTATTTT.

This chain uses TRBV7-3 with TRBJ2-1; 9 bases match TRBD2. Trimming at V came to 4 bases and at J to 4 bases, leaving 11 bases not matched to a gene. Per germline, CDR1 SGHTA and CDR2 FQGTGA. This CDR3 contains 17 residues. In DNA, the CDR3 is TGTGCCAGCAGCTCCCGGAGTAGCGGGGGACCTTACAATGAGCAGTTCTTC. It specifies CASSSRSSGGPYNEQFF.

The chain combines TRBV7-3 with TRBJ2-1; D gene ambiguous. CDR1 and CDR2 (germline): SGHTA, FQGTGA. This CDR3 is built from 14 residues. Between the trimmed V and J ends, which lost 0 bases and 7 bases, there was a span of 10 bases. CDR3 DNA: TGTGCCAGCAGCTTAACCTCCCAGTGGAATGAGCAGTTCTTC. The encoded protein is CASSLTSQWNEQFF.

V gene TRBV25-1 combines with J gene TRBJ1-2, with a tentative D call TRBD1 (5 bases). Trimming removed 0 bases at V and 8 bases at J, with 10 bases between. The CDR3 runs to 13 residues. Germline loops: CDR1 MGHDK, CDR2 SYGVNS. CDR3 sequence reads: CASSEYYRIGYTF. CDR3 nucleotide sequence: TGTGCCAGCAGTGAATATTACAGGATCGGCTACACCTTC.

V and J are TRBV6-6 and TRBJ2-3; maybe TRBD1 (6 bases). This CDR3 is 12 amino acids long. The germline CDR1 and CDR2 sequences are MNHNY and SVGAGI (reference sequence). Trimming took off 4 bases at V and 6 bases at J, with 8 bases between the two ends. The CDR3, as DNA: TGTGCCAGCAGTTCCCAGGGGGATACGCAGTATTTT. Amino acid sequence: CASSSQGDTQYF.

The V call is TRBV7-9, the J call TRBJ2-3; D gene unclear. The CDR3 sequence is 15 residues long. The V gene lost 4 bases and the J gene lost 1 base, with 12 bases spanning the gap. Germline-derived CDR1 and CDR2 are SEHNR and FQNEAQ (reference sequence). As DNA, the CDR3 is TGTGCCAGCAGCTCCCAAACATTCGGCACAGATACGCAGTATTTT. Amino acid sequence: CASSSQTFGTDTQYF.

The CDR3 sequence: CASSEYGARANYGYTF. The CDR3, as DNA: TGTGCCAGCAGTGAGTATGGGGCTCGCGCGAACTATGGCTACACCTTC. This chain links TRBV6-1 with TRBJ1-2, with D possibly matching TRBD1 (5 bases). Trimming left V 3 bases short and J 2 bases short, with 16 bases between. Germline CDR1 is MNHNS and CDR2 is SASEGT. This CDR3 has 16 amino acids.

The J gene is TRBJ1-5, the V gene TRBV6-1, with D possibly TRBD1 on 5 matching bases. Trimming removed 2 bases at V and 5 bases at J, with 13 bases between. The CDR3 is made up of 15 amino acids. Germline V gene data show CDR1 as MNHNS and CDR2 as SASEGT. The CDR3: CASSESGTGYQPQHF. DNA of the CDR3: TGTGCCAGCAGTGAAAGCGGGACTGGTTATCAGCCCCAGCATTTT.

The CDR3 DNA sequence: TGTGCCAGTAGTTCCCGCAGGACAGACGGGATCTCCTACGAGCAGTACTTC. Protein product: CASSSRRTDGISYEQYF. This rearrangement joins TRBV19 to TRBJ2-7; the D gene is possibly TRBD1 (6 bases). The CDR3 covers 17 residues. The V gene's germline CDR1 is LNHDA and CDR2 SQIVND (reference sequence). Trimming pared 5 bases from V and 0 bases from J, leaving 20 bases between.

This chain uses TRBV7-2 with TRBJ1-1, with 10 bases that match TRBD1. The CDR3 extends over 16 amino acids. Germline-derived CDR1 and CDR2 are SGHTA and FQGNSA. J gave up 2 bases and V 3 bases, and 6 bases lay outside the gene matches. In DNA, the CDR3 is TGTGCCAGCAGCTTTTACGGGACAGGGGTTAACACTGAAGCTTTCTTT. This codes for CASSFYGTGVNTEAFF.

This clone was counted only a few times. The chain combines TRBV9 with TRBJ1-1; a possible D gene is TRBD1 (5 bases). The length of the CDR3 is 15 residues. From germline, CDR1 is SGDLS and CDR2 YYNGEE. The V gene lost 0 bases and the J gene lost 1 base, with 10 bases spanning the gap. The CDR3 DNA follows: TGTGCCAGCAGCGTAGCTCCGACAGAGAACACTGAAGCTTTCTTT. Translated: CASSVAPTENTEAFF.

This chain uses TRBV28 with TRBJ1-2; a possible D gene is TRBD1 (6 bases). Germline CDR1 MDHEN, CDR2 SYDVKM. The CDR3 is 15 amino acids. The germline V and J ends were trimmed by 4 bases and 3 bases, with 15 bases remaining between them. The CDR3 reads CASSSPPQGDYGYTF. The CDR3 DNA reads TGTGCCAGCAGTTCTCCCCCACAGGGTGACTATGGCTACACCTTC.

This clone was counted a single time. The chain combines TRBV18 with TRBJ2-2; D might be TRBD1 (6 bases). This CDR3 region has 18 residues. Germline V gives CDR1 KGHSH, CDR2 LQKENI. V lost 5 bases to trimming and J lost 0 bases, with 19 bases between them. CDR3 coding DNA: TGTGCCAGCTCATCACAGGGTAGGGGCCTGACGAACACCGGGGAGCTGTTTTTT. The encoded protein is CASSSQGRGLTNTGELFF.

V and J are TRBV6-6 and TRBJ1-2; tentative D call: TRBD1 (5 bases). The CDR3 has 15 residues. Trimming took off 5 bases at V and 0 bases at J, with 13 bases between the two ends. Germline V gene lookup returns CDR1 MNHNY and CDR2 SVGAGI (reference sequence). DNA for the CDR3: TGTGCCAGCAGTCCCCCCGGGGGAGCTAACTATGGCTACACCTTC. Its translation: CASSPPGGANYGYTF.